This T cell receptor (beta chain) was identified in a study of T cells in Graves' hyperthyroidism and ophthalmopathy. Whole-study results and caveats: Using 13 V-J features, a model discriminated ophthalmopathy from stable hyperthyroidism.

The germline CDR1 and CDR2 sequences are MNHEY and SVGEGT. The CDR3 extends over 14 amino acids. Pregnant or lactating patients were excluded, as were those with uncontrolled infection or other autoimmune disease. Predating any ophthalmopathy symptoms, the blood sample was taken at first hyperthyroidism diagnosis. It was RNA transcripts that yielded the amplified TCR beta CDR3 regions. HTBI primers were used for first-round RT-PCR of the TCR CDR3. TCRdb recomputed calls from the multiplex PCR reads with MiXCR, one row per CDR3 protein. Of approximately 360,000 distinct CDR3 sequences in the sample, around 14% were seen once. Comment on this clonotype: The antigen remains undetermined. This may be a read error: a much more frequent sequence differs by one nucleotide.

This clonotype was obtained from a woman under 30 with Graves' hyperthyroidism that later progressed to Graves' ophthalmopathy. The chain links TRBV6-2 or TRBV6-3 to TRBJ2-3; TRBD1 or TRBD2 may be the D gene (5 bases each). Sequencing used blood. The CDR3 loop is CTSSFRDATDTQYF. CDR3 in DNA: TGTACCAGCAGTTTCCGGGACGCCACAGATACGCAGTATTTT.